What follows are 19 T cell receptor beta chains derived from one specimen sequenced in a study of CD8 T cells in Susac syndrome. It was with random hexamers that 0.5 to 1 ug RNA was reverse transcribed. Each CDR3 protein is one row after TCRdb ran MiXCR on the immunoSEQ multiplex PCR reads. The sample contains about 150,000 distinct CDR3 sequences, about 95% of which appear only once. Sequencing input: CD8+ T cells from PBMCs. The origin of the receptors is a human donor with multiple sclerosis.

CDR3 protein: CASSFRQYQETQYF. The CDR3 nucleotides read TGTGCCAGCAGCTTCCGACAGTACCAAGAGACCCAGTACTTC. The chain is built from TRBV7-9 and TRBJ2-5, with D possibly matching TRBD1 (5 bases). The V and J ends lost 3 bases and 0 bases respectively, with 8 bases between them. Germline V gene lookup returns CDR1 SEHNR and CDR2 FQNEAQ (reference sequence). The CDR3 runs to 14 residues.

To note about this clonotype: A read error may account for a junction end that differs from germline. This chain connects TRBV30 to TRBJ1-2; TRBD1 matches at 10 bases. The CDR3 has 13 amino acids. Germline V gene lookup returns CDR1 GTSNPN and CDR2 SVGIG (reference sequence). Here the CDR3 DNA reads TGTGCCTGGAGTTCCGGGACAGGGGAAGGCTACTCCTTC. Translated: CAWSSGTGEGYSF.

The chain has TRBV29-1 and TRBJ2-1; D is unresolved. The CDR3 spans 15 residues. Germline V gene data show CDR1 as SQVTM and CDR2 as ANQGSEA. Deletions cut 2 bases from V and 0 bases from J, with 11 bases between. In DNA, the CDR3 is TGCAGCGTTGAATCACTGGAAAGCTCCTACAATGAGCAGTTCTTC. As protein: CSVESLESSYNEQFF.

A remark on this clonotype: Sequence at one end of the junction differs from germline and may be a read error. The V gene is TRBV12-3 or TRBV12-4, the J gene TRBJ2-3; no definite D call. The CDR3 covers 11 residues. The CDR3 DNA follows: TGTGCCAGCAGTTTAGCGGGGTCTAGAAGTTTT. Translation gives CASSLAGSRSF.

The chain uses TRBV12-2 and TRBJ2-1. TRBV12-2 is noted as a pseudogene. The CDR3 sequence is 13 residues long. CDR3 sequence (DNA): TGTGCAAGTCGCTCCCGAGGTAACAATGAGCAGTTCTTC. Translated: CASRSRGNNEQFF.

J is TRBJ1-2 and V is TRBV12-5; 9 bases align to TRBD1. Germline assignment: CDR1 LGHNT and CDR2 FRNRAP. V dropped 1 base and J dropped 2; count of bases not matched to a gene: 2. There are 15 residues in the CDR3. CDR3 coding DNA: TGTGCTAGTGGTTTGGGGACAGGGGAGAACTATGGCTACACCTTC. Translated: CASGLGTGENYGYTF.

This rearrangement joins TRBV20-1 to TRBJ2-1, with no clear D. The CDR3 has 10 residues. Germline CDR1 is DFQATT and CDR2 is SNEGSKA (reference sequence). In nucleotides, the CDR3 is TGCAGCAGAGACTACAATGAGCAGTTCTTC. Encoded protein: CSRDYNEQFF.

The genes are TRBV13 and TRBJ1-2, with 8 bases lining up with TRBD1. Germline values: CDR1 PRHDT, CDR2 FYEKMQ (reference sequence). Germline trimming cut 5 bases from V and 5 bases from J; bases unmatched to any gene: 10. The CDR3 is 15 residues long. This CDR3 is CASSPSGTGLYGYTF. Written as DNA, the CDR3 is TGTGCCAGCAGCCCTAGTGGGACAGGCCTATATGGCTACACCTTC.

The J gene is TRBJ2-5, the V gene TRBV24-1; a possible D gene is TRBD2 (5 bases). The CDR3 runs 16 residues. Germline V gene lookup returns CDR1 KGHDR and CDR2 SFDVKD. The germline V and J ends were trimmed by 6 bases and 0 bases, with 16 bases remaining between them. This CDR3 reads CATSPPRTPYQETQYF. Written as DNA, the CDR3 is TGTGCCACCAGTCCTCCAAGGACTCCGTACCAAGAGACCCAGTACTTC.

This clonotype was found once. The V and J genes are TRBV5-1 and TRBJ2-7, with 8 positions matching TRBD1. Looked up from germline, CDR1 is SGHRS and CDR2 is YFSETQ. V lost 0 bases and J lost 7; bases outside the gene matches: 6. This CDR3 comprises 14 residues. DNA of the CDR3: TGCGCCAGCAGCTTGGTGCCAGGGGGCGGTGAGCAGTACGTC. Its translation: CASSLVPGGGEQYV.

The V and J genes are TRBV9 and TRBJ2-1; 9 positions match TRBD2. With 0 bases clipped from V and 3 bases from J, the junction kept 4 bases outside the gene matches. The germline V gene encodes CDR1 SGDLS and CDR2 YYNGEE. The CDR3 runs 16 residues. Here the CDR3 reads CASSVGTTSGYNEQFF. Written as DNA, the CDR3 is TGTGCCAGCAGCGTAGGGACGACTAGCGGCTACAATGAGCAGTTCTTC.

The chain links TRBV13 to TRBJ2-7; possibly TRBD1 for D (5 bases). This CDR3 is built from 13 residues. The V gene's germline CDR1 is PRHDT and CDR2 FYEKMQ (reference sequence). Trimming took off 0 bases at V and 5 bases at J, with 8 bases between the two ends. Written as DNA, the CDR3 is TGTGCCAGCAGCTTAGGCAGGGCGGACGAGCAGTACGTC. Residues: CASSLGRADEQYV.

V gene TRBV15 combines with J gene TRBJ2-5; 10 bases line up with TRBD1. From germline, CDR1 is LNHNV and CDR2 YYDKDF (reference sequence). J lost 4 bases, V lost 3 bases, and 8 bases had no gene match. The CDR3 loop spans 16 amino acids. CDR3 region: CATSSGPGQGIETQYF. Here the CDR3 DNA reads TGTGCCACCAGCAGTGGCCCGGGACAGGGGATAGAGACCCAGTACTTC.

The chain joins TRBV29-1 to TRBJ2-1; D gene ambiguous. The CDR3 sequence is 15 residues long. Germline-derived CDR1 and CDR2 are SQVTM and ANQGSEA. Trimming cost V 0 bases and J 0 bases, with 9 bases left between them. The CDR3 sequence: CSVEEVSSSYNEQFF. The CDR3 DNA is TGCAGCGTTGAAGAGGTCAGCAGCTCCTACAATGAGCAGTTCTTC.

This chain connects TRBV6-2 or TRBV6-3 to TRBJ2-3; possible D gene TRBD2, 5 bases. V lost 0 bases to trimming and J lost 6 bases, with 13 bases between them. The length of the CDR3 is 15 residues. Looked up from germline, CDR1 is MNHEY and CDR2 is SVGEGT. This chain's CDR3 is CASSYSALVGDTQYF. In nucleotides, the CDR3 is TGTGCCAGCAGTTACTCGGCACTAGTCGGCGATACGCAGTATTTT.

The chain joins TRBV12-3 or TRBV12-4 to TRBJ1-5, with D perhaps matching TRBD1 (6 bases). V was shortened by 5 bases and J by 0 bases, with 17 bases between the two germline ends. The CDR3 runs 17 residues. The CDR3 sequence is CASSHEAGDSSNQPQHF. CDR3 in DNA: TGTGCCAGCAGTCACGAAGCAGGGGATAGTAGCAATCAGCCCCAGCATTTT.

This chain connects TRBV20-1 to TRBJ2-1, with 11 bases matching TRBD2. Germline loops: CDR1 DFQATT, CDR2 SNEGSKA (reference sequence). The CDR3 length is 16 residues. The V segment lost 3 bases and the J segment 0 bases; nucleotides outside the gene matches: 4. CDR3 sequence reads: CSASDSGGDSYNEQFF. The CDR3 DNA is TGCAGTGCTAGTGATAGCGGGGGGGACTCCTACAATGAGCAGTTCTTC.

V is TRBV29-1 and J is TRBJ1-4; maybe TRBD1 (5 bases). Looked up from germline, CDR1 is SQVTM and CDR2 is ANQGSEA. Between the trimmed V and J ends, which lost 1 base and 8 bases, there was a span of 8 bases. The CDR3 is made up of 12 amino acids. The DNA of the CDR3 is TGCAGCGTTGAAGTGAAGGGGGAAAAACTGTTTTTT. It codes for CSVEVKGEKLFF.

The CDR3 DNA reads TGTGCCACCAGCGGTCAGCTAGCGGGGGCCTCCTACGAGCAGTACTTC. It codes for CATSGQLAGASYEQYF. The chain joins TRBV15 to TRBJ2-7; 10 bases agree with TRBD2. J was trimmed by 0 bases and V by 5 bases; bases with no gene match: 7. Germline-derived CDR1 and CDR2 are LNHNV and YYDKDF (reference sequence). This CDR3 is built from 16 residues.